The 27 T cell receptor beta chains given below trace back to one sample, sequenced in a study of identical twins. TCRdb re-analysed the 5' RACE reads in MiXCR, keeping a single row per CDR3 protein. Of some 460,000 distinct CDR3 sequences listed, approximately 15% were seen once; the top ten hold about 0.52%. The sample was also reused in another study, on yellow fever vaccine responses in identical twins.

Sample: CD4+ T cells sorted from blood. These receptors all come from a woman younger than 30 in good health.

J is TRBJ2-3 and V is TRBV2; 8 bases fit TRBD2. Germline CDR1 reads SNHLY; CDR2 reads FYNNEI. The CDR3 covers 14 residues. The V and J ends lost 3 bases and 4 bases, in that order; junction bases with no gene match: 3. The CDR3 coding sequence is TGTGCCAGCAGTGAGATCGGGGGGGCAGATACGCAGTATTTT. It translates to CASSEIGGADTQYF.

This clonotype came up a few times. The chain combines TRBV5-1 with TRBJ1-4; D may be TRBD1 (6 bases). The ends were cut back, 1 base at V and 5 bases at J, with 12 bases in the middle. CDR1 SGHRS and CDR2 YFSETQ come from the germline V gene. The CDR3 extends over 15 amino acids. The CDR3 sequence is CASSLFRGPNEKLFF. CDR3 nucleotides: TGCGCCAGCAGCTTGTTCAGGGGACCGAATGAAAAACTGTTTTTT.

The chain recombines TRBV20-1 with TRBJ2-7, with TRBD2 matching over 8 bases. The J segment lost 6 bases and the V segment lost 2 bases, leaving 6 bases of the junction unmatched. The CDR3 has 13 amino acids. CDR1 is DFQATT and CDR2 is SNEGSKA in the germline V gene (reference sequence). CDR3 nucleotide sequence: TGCAGTGCTAGACATAGGGGACTAGGCGAGCAGTACTTC. It translates to CSARHRGLGEQYF.

The rearrangement joins TRBV5-6 to TRBJ2-1; 7 positions agree with TRBD2. The CDR3 has 15 amino acids. V dropped 2 bases and J dropped 4; count of bases not matched to a gene: 6. Per the germline V gene, CDR1 is SGHDT and CDR2 is YYEEEE. CDR3 coding DNA: TGTGCCAGCAGCTTACGGGGGGTAGGGTACAATGAGCAGTTCTTC. Translating it yields CASSLRGVGYNEQFF.

The chain links TRBV14 to TRBJ2-3; possible D gene TRBD1, 5 bases. The V end lost 5 bases, the J end lost 0 bases, and 15 bases lay between the germline ends. The germline V gene encodes CDR1 SGHDN and CDR2 FVKESK. The CDR3 is 16 amino acids. CDR3 region: CASSAGPRQSTDTQYF. CDR3 DNA sequence: TGTGCCAGCAGCGCCGGACCGCGACAGAGCACAGATACGCAGTATTTT.

This clonotype was observed a few times. The rearrangement uses TRBV2 and TRBJ2-7; 10 bases are shared with TRBD1. CDR1 is SNHLY, CDR2 FYNNEI, per germline. Trimming at V came to 8 bases and at J to 2 bases, leaving 12 bases not matched to a gene. The CDR3 covers 16 residues. The DNA for the CDR3 is TGTGCCAGCGACCCAGACGGGGACAGGGGAGCCTACGAGCAGTACTTC. The encoded protein is CASDPDGDRGAYEQYF.

This clonotype was counted only a few times. J is TRBJ2-7 and V is TRBV19, with D possibly matching TRBD2 (5 bases). Germline V gives CDR1 LNHDA, CDR2 SQIVND (reference sequence). The length of the CDR3 is 13 residues. Trimming left V 9 bases short and J 4 bases short, with 16 bases between. The CDR3 reads CASRDIAGYEQYF. The DNA of the CDR3 is TGTGCCAGCCGGGATATAGCTGGGTACGAGCAGTACTTC. The variable domain in full, with the rest retrieved from reference TRBV19 and TRBJ2-7, is DGGITQSPKYLFRKEGQNVTLSCEQNLNHDAMYWYRQDPGQGLRLIYYSQIVNDFQKGDIAEGYSVSREKKESFPLTVTSAQKNPTAFYLCASRDIAGYEQYFGPGTRLTVT.

This clonotype has a handful of counts. The V gene is TRBV4-1, the J gene TRBJ2-3; unclear D gene. Germline loops: CDR1 MGHRA, CDR2 YSYEKL. V dropped 0 bases and J dropped 3 bases, with 22 bases sitting between them. The CDR3 spans 19 residues. The CDR3 loop is CASSQDTTPGHEKTDTQYF. The CDR3 DNA reads as TGCGCCAGCAGCCAAGATACCACCCCGGGTCACGAAAAAACAGATACGCAGTATTTT.

This clonotype appeared a few times. The rearrangement links TRBV7-2 to TRBJ2-7; 7 nucleotides line up with TRBD1. The CDR3 has 14 amino acids. Germline CDR1 SGHTA, CDR2 FQGNSA. V gave up 5 bases and J gave up 4 bases; unmatched junction bases: 8. The CDR3 DNA follows: TGTGCCAGCAGCCGAGACGGGACAGCATACGAGCAGTACTTC. This codes for CASSRDGTAYEQYF.

A few counts support this clonotype. The chain couples TRBV5-1 to TRBJ2-7; 10 bases line up with TRBD2. The CDR3 is 16 amino acids. Trimming cost V 0 bases and J 3 bases; bases outside gene matches: 6. CDR1 and CDR2 from the germline V gene are SGHRS and YFSETQ. For the CDR3, the DNA is TGCGCCAGCAGCTTGGGAGTAGCGGGGGGAAACTACGAGCAGTACTTC. Protein sequence: CASSLGVAGGNYEQYF.

This clonotype was detected a few times. The rearrangement uses TRBV5-5 and TRBJ2-2; D is tentatively TRBD1 or TRBD2 (6 bases each). The CDR3 spans 15 residues. Germline V CDR1 and CDR2: SGHKS, YYEKEE (reference sequence). V lost 4 bases and J lost 3, with 13 bases in between. Here the CDR3 reads CASSQGTSYTGELFF. The CDR3 region has the DNA TGTGCCAGCAGCCAGGGGACTTCTTACACCGGGGAGCTGTTTTTT.

This clonotype was recorded a few times. V and J are TRBV20-1 and TRBJ2-3; 9 nucleotides agree with TRBD2. This CDR3 is built from 14 residues. Germline CDR1 and CDR2: DFQATT and SNEGSKA (reference sequence). The junction had 3 bases not matched to a gene; V was cut back by 0 bases and J by 5 bases. The CDR3 region has the DNA TGCAGTGCTAGAGATCGGCGGGGGGGAGATACGCAGTATTTT. It encodes CSARDRRGGDTQYF.

The chain couples TRBV5-6 to TRBJ2-6; TRBD1 agrees at 11 bases. The junction had 12 bases not matched to a gene; V was cut back by 4 bases and J by 3 bases. CDR1 is SGHDT, CDR2 YYEEEE, per germline. This CDR3 is built from 19 residues. The CDR3 is CASSLPGQGVSVGANVLTF. Written as DNA, the CDR3 is TGTGCCAGCAGCCTACCGGGACAGGGGGTCTCGGTTGGGGCCAACGTCCTGACTTTC.

This CDR3 reads CASSQGGVSGRGETQYF. The CDR3 coding sequence is TGTGCCAGCAGCCAAGGCGGCGTTAGCGGACGAGGGGAGACCCAGTACTTC. The J gene is TRBJ2-5, the V gene TRBV3-1, with TRBD2 as a possible D gene (6 bases). The V gene lost 1 base and the J gene lost 5 bases, with 20 bases spanning the gap. Germline CDR1 and CDR2: LGHDT and YNNKEL (reference sequence). This CDR3 region has 17 residues.

The CDR3 is CASSRPGSNEKLFF. DNA of the CDR3: TGTGCCAGCAGTCGACCCGGGAGTAATGAAAAACTGTTTTTT. The chain has TRBV6-1 and TRBJ1-4; no definite D call. CDR1 and CDR2 from the germline V gene are MNHNS and SASEGT. This CDR3 is 14 amino acids long. V lost 5 bases and J lost 4, with 11 bases in between.

This clonotype was picked up a small number of times. The J gene is TRBJ2-5, the V gene TRBV20-1; 13 bases are a match to TRBD2. V shed 6 bases, J shed 5 bases, and the junction held 12 bases outside the gene matches. This CDR3 is built from 16 residues. The germline gives CDR1 DFQATT, CDR2 SNEGSKA (reference sequence). The CDR3 region is CSAGTSGKALRETQYF. DNA for the CDR3: TGCAGTGCCGGGACTAGCGGGAAGGCCTTAAGGGAGACCCAGTACTTC.

In its sample, this clonotype was seen a few times. The chain couples TRBV4-1 to TRBJ2-7; 9 bases map to TRBD2. CDR1 and CDR2 (germline): MGHRA, YSYEKL. V lost 4 bases and J lost 3; bases outside the gene matches: 16. There are 18 residues in the CDR3. CDR3 in DNA: TGCGCCAGCAGCCTCGGGCCGATTGCCGGGACTAGCAGCTACGAGCAGTACTTC. Protein: CASSLGPIAGTSSYEQYF.

This clonotype was seen at least ten times. J is TRBJ2-4 and V is TRBV29-1, with D possibly matching TRBD2 (7 bases). V lost 5 bases and J 9 bases, leaving 17 bases between the germline ends. The germline gives CDR1 SQVTM, CDR2 ANQGSEA. This CDR3 has 13 amino acids. This CDR3 reads CSVSPEGGGIQYF. CDR3 coding DNA: TGCAGCGTTTCCCCGGAGGGGGGGGGCATTCAGTACTTC.

This clonotype appeared a few times. The chain links TRBV2 to TRBJ2-5, with D possibly being TRBD1 (6 bases). This CDR3 comprises 14 residues. The germline V and J ends were trimmed by 2 bases and 5 bases, with 12 bases remaining between them. Germline-derived CDR1 and CDR2 are SNHLY and FYNNEI. CDR3 sequence reads: CASSERIQGETQYF. The DNA for the CDR3 is TGTGCCAGCAGTGAACGGATTCAGGGGGAGACCCAGTACTTC.

This clonotype came up many times. The V gene is TRBV10-3, the J gene TRBJ2-5; 10 bases agree with TRBD1. Germline V gene lookup returns CDR1 ENHRY and CDR2 SYGVKD. J was trimmed by 4 bases and V by 3 bases; bases with no gene match: 5. The CDR3 has 15 residues. CDR3 sequence: CAISDGQGEGETQYF. The CDR3 bases are TGTGCCATCAGTGACGGACAGGGGGAGGGAGAGACCCAGTACTTC.

The genes are TRBV7-2 and TRBJ2-6; weak D call: TRBD2 (7 bases). Between the trimmed V and J ends, which lost 0 bases and 0 bases, there was a span of 12 bases. The CDR3 has 18 residues. The germline V gene has CDR1 SGHTA and CDR2 FQGNSA. The CDR3 region is CASSLARGGVSGANVLTF. CDR3 nucleotide sequence: TGTGCCAGCAGCTTAGCGCGCGGGGGCGTCTCTGGGGCCAACGTCCTGACTTTC. The variable domain in full, with the rest retrieved from reference TRBV7-2 and TRBJ2-6, is GAGVSQSPSNKVTEKGKDVELRCDPISGHTALYWYRQSLGQGLEFLIYFQGNSAPDKSGLPSDRFSAERTGGSVSTLTIQRTQQEDSAVYLCASSLARGGVSGANVLTFGAGSRLTVL.

This clonotype appeared a few times. CDR3 amino acids: CAIRRGTNTGELFF. In nucleotides, the CDR3 is TGTGCCATCAGGCGGGGGACGAACACCGGGGAGCTGTTTTTT. The genes are TRBV10-3 and TRBJ2-2; the match to TRBD2 covers 7 bases. Trimming at V came to 6 bases and at J to 0 bases, leaving 1 base not matched to a gene. This CDR3 has 14 residues. Looked up from germline, CDR1 is ENHRY and CDR2 is SYGVKD.

Comment on this clonotype: An end of the junction does not agree with germline; a read error may underlie this. This chain joins TRBV7-7 and TRBJ1-5, with D possibly being TRBD1 (5 bases). Germline assignment: CDR1 SSHAT and CDR2 FNYEAQ (reference sequence). The CDR3 length is 15 residues. The CDR3 DNA reads as TGTGCTAGCAGCTTTAGGCAGGGTAGCGATCAGCCCCAGCATTTT. This gives the protein CASSFRQGSDQPQHF. Using reference TRBV7-7 and TRBJ1-5 for the parts outside the CDR3, the full variable domain is GAGVSQSPRYKVTKRGQDVTLRCDPISSHATLYWYQQALGQGPEFLTYFNYEAQPDKSGLPSDRFSAERPEGSISTLTIQRTEQRDSAMYRCASSFRQGSDQPQHFGDGTRLSIL.

The table lists this clonotype with many counts. The chain is built from TRBV12-3 or TRBV12-4 and TRBJ2-1, with no clear D. Trimming removed 4 bases from V and 4 bases from J, with 14 bases in between. The CDR3 extends over 15 amino acids. CDR3 sequence (DNA): TGTGCCAGCAGTTCCCCGCGAGGATCGTACAATGAGCAGTTCTTC. Amino acids: CASSSPRGSYNEQFF.

This clonotype was found many times. The chain recombines TRBV4-1 with TRBJ2-6, with unresolved D. V lost 5 bases and J lost 0, with 11 bases in between. Germline V gene data show CDR1 as MGHRA and CDR2 as YSYEKL. The CDR3 is made up of 16 amino acids. The CDR3 is CASSIRQISGANVLTF. The CDR3 nucleotides read TGCGCCAGCAGCATTCGACAAATCTCTGGGGCCAACGTCCTGACTTTC.

The chain employs TRBV20-1 and TRBJ2-7, with D possibly called TRBD1 or TRBD2 (6 bases each). The CDR3 loop spans 15 amino acids. Germline V gene sequence: CDR1 DFQATT, CDR2 SNEGSKA (reference sequence). With 5 bases removed from V and 5 bases from J, the gap between germline ends came to 22 bases. DNA for the CDR3: TGCAGTGCTGGAGGGGGGACGGAGGGGCTTGACGAGCAGTACTTC. Protein: CSAGGGTEGLDEQYF.

In this sample, this clonotype turned up a few times. The chain uses TRBV5-4 and TRBJ2-3; 7 nucleotides agree with TRBD1. V lost 4 bases to trimming and J lost 3 bases; unmatched junction nucleotides: 8. CDR1 and CDR2 from the germline V gene are SGHNT and YYREEE (reference sequence). The CDR3 consists of 15 residues. The CDR3 DNA is TGTGCCAGCAGCCCATCCGGGACAGAGACAGATACGCAGTATTTT. Residues: CASSPSGTETDTQYF.